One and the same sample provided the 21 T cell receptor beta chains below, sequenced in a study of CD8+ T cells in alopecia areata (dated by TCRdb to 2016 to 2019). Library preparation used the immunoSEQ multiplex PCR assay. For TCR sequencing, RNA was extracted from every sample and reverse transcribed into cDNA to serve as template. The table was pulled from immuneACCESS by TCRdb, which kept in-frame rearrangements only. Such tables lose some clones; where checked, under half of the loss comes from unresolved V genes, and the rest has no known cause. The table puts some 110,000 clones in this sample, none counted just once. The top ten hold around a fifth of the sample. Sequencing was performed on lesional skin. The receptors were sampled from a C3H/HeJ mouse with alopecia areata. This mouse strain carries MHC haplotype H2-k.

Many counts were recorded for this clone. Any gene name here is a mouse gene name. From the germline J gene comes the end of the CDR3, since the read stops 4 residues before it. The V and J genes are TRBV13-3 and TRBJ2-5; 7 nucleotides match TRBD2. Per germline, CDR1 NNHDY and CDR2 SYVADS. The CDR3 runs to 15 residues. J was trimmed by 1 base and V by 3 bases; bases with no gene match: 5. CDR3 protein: CASSVGGSYQDTQYF. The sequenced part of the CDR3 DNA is TGTGCCAGCAGTGTTGGGGGGTCATACCAAGAC.

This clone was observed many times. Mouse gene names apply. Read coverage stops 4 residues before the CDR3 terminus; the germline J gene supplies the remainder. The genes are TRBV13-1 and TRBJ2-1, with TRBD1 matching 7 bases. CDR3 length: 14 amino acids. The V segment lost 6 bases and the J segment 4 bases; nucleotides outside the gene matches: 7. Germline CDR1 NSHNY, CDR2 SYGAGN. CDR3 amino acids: CASTLRDRYAEQFF. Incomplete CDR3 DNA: TGTGCCAGCACACTCCGGGACAGATATGCT.

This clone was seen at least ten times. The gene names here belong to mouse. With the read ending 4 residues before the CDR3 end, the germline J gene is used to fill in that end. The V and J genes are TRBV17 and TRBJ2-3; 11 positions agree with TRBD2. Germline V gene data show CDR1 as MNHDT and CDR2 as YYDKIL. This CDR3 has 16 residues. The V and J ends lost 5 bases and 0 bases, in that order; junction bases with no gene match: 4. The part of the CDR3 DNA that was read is TGTGCTAGCAGTTCCGGGACTGGGGGTAGTGCAGAA. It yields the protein CASSSGTGGSAE. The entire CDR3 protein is CASSSGTGGSAETLYF.

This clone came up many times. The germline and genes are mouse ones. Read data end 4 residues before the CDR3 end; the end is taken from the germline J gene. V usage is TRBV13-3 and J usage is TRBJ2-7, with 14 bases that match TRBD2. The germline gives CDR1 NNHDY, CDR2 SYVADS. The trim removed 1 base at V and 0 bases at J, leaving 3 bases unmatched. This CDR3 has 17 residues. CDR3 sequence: CASSDTGLGGLSYEQYF. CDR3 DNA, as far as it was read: TGTGCCAGCAGTGATACGGGACTGGGGGGGCTCTCCTAT.

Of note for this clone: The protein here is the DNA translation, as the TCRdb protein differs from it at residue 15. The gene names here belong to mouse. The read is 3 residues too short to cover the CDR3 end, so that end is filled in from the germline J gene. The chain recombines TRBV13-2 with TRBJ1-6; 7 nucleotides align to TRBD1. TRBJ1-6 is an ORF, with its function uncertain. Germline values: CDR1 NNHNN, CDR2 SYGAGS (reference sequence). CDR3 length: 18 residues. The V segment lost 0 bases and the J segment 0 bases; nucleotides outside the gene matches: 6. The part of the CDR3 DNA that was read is TGTGCCAGCGGTGATGCGGGGCGGGACAGTTCCTATAATTCGCCC. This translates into CASGDAGRDSSYNSP. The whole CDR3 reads CASGDAGRDSSYNSPLYF.

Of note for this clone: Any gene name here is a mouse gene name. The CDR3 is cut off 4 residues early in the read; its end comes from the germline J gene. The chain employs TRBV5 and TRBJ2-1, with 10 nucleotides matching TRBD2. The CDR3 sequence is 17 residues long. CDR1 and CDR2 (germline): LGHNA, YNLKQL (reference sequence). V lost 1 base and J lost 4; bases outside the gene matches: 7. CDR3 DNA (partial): TGTGCCAGCAGCCAAGCCCCCGGGACTGGGGATTATGCT. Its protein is CASSQAPGTGDYA. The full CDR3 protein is CASSQAPGTGDYAEQFF.

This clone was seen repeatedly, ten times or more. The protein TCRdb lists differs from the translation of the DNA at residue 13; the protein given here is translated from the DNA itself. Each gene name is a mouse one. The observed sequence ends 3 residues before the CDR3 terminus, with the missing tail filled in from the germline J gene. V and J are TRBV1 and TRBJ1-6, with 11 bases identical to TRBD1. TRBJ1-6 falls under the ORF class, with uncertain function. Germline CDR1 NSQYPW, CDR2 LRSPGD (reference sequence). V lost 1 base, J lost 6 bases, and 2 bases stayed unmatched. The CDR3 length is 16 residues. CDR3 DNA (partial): TGCACCTGCAGTGCAGCGGACAGGGGGCGTAATTCGCCC. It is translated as CTCSAADRGRNSP. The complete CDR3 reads CTCSAADRGRNSPLYF.

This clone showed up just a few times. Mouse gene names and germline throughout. Incomplete CDR3 DNA: TGCACCTGCAGTGCAGAATCAGGGGGTTTCACA. As protein: CTCSAESGGFT. The CDR3 in full is CTCSAESGGFTEVFF. The V and J genes are TRBV1 and TRBJ1-1; 7 bases fit TRBD1. The read finishes 4 residues shy of the CDR3 end, and the germline J gene is used to complete it. Per germline, CDR1 NSQYPW and CDR2 LRSPGD (reference sequence). The junction had 5 bases not matched to a gene; V was cut back by 0 bases and J by 4 bases. CDR3 length: 15 residues.

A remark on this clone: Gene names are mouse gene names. The CDR3 spells CASSRDWGSQDTQYF. The part of the CDR3 DNA that was read is TGTGCCAGCAGTAGAGACTGGGGGAGCCAAGAC. The V gene is TRBV13-3, the J gene TRBJ2-5; 9 nucleotides align to TRBD2. The CDR3 is cut off 4 residues early in the read; its end comes from the germline J gene. Germline-derived CDR1 and CDR2 are NNHDY and SYVADS. The CDR3 is 15 amino acids. The V gene end was trimmed by 4 bases and the J gene end by 2 bases; junction bases not matched to a gene: 5.

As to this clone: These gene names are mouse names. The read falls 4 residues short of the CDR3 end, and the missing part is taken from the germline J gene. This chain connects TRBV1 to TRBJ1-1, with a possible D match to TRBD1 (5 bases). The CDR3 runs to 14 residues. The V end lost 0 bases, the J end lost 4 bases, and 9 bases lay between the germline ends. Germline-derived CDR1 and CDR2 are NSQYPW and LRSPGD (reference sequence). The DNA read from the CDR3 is TGCACCTGCAGTGCAGAGCCAGGGAGCACA. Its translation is CTCSAEPGST. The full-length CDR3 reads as CTCSAEPGSTEVFF.

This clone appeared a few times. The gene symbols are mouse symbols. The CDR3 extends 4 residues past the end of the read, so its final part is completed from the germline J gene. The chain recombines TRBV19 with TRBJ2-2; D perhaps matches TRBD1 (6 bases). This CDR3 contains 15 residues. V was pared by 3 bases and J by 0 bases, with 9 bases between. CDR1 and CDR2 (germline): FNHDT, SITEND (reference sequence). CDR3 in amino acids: CASSTGEANTGQLYF. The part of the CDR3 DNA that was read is TGTGCCAGCAGTACAGGGGAGGCAAACACCGGG.

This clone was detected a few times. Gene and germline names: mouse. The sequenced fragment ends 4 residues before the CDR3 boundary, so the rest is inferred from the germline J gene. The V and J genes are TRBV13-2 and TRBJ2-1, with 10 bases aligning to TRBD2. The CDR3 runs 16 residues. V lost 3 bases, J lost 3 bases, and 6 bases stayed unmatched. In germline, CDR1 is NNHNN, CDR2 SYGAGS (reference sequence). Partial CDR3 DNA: TGTGCCAGCGGTGCCTCCGGGACTGGGGTCTATGCT. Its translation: CASGASGTGVYA. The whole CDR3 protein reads CASGASGTGVYAEQFF.

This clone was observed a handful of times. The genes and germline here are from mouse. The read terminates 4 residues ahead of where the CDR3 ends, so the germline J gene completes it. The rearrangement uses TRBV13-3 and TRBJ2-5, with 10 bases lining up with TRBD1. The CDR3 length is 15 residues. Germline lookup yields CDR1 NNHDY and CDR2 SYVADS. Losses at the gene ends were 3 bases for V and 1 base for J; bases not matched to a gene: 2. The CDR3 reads CASSGQGADQDTQYF. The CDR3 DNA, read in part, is TGTGCCAGCAGTGGACAGGGGGCGGACCAAGAC. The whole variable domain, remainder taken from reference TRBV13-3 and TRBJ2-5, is EAAVTQSPRSKVAVTGGKVTLSCHQTNNHDYMYWYRQDTGHGLRLIHYSYVADSTEKGDIPDGYKASRPSQENFSLILELASLSQTAVYFCASSGQGADQDTQYFGPGTRLLVL.

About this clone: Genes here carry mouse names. CDR3 DNA, as far as it was read: TGTGCCAGCAGTCCGGTTGGGGCAGAA. It encodes CASSPVGAE. The whole CDR3 region reads CASSPVGAETLYF. V gene TRBV19 combines with J gene TRBJ2-3; D is undetermined. The read falls 4 residues short of the CDR3 end, and the missing part is taken from the germline J gene. Germline loops: CDR1 FNHDT, CDR2 SITEND (reference sequence). Between the trimmed V and J ends, which lost 4 bases and 3 bases, there was a span of 9 bases. This CDR3 is 13 amino acids long.

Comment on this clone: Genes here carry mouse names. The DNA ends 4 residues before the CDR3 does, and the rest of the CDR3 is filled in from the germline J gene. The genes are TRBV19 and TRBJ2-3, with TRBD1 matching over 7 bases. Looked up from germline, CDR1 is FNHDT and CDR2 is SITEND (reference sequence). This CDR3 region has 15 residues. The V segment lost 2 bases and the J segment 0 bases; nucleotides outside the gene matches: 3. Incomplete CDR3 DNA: TGTGCCAGCAGTATGGACAGGCTTAGTGCAGAA. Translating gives CASSMDRLSAE. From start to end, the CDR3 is CASSMDRLSAETLYF.

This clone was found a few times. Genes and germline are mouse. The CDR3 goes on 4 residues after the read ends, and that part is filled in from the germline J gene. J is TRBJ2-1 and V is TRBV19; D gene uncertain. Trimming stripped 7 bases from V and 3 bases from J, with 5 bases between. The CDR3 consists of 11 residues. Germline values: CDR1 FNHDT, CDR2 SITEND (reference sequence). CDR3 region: CASVSYAEQFF. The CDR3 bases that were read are TGTGCCAGCGTCAGCTATGCT.

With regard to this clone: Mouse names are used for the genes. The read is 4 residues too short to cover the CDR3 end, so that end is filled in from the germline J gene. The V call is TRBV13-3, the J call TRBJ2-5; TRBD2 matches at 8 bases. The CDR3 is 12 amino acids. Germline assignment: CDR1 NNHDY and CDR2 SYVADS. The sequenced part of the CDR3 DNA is TGTGCCAGCACCGACTGGGGCGAC. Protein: CASTDWGD. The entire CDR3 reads CASTDWGDTQYF.

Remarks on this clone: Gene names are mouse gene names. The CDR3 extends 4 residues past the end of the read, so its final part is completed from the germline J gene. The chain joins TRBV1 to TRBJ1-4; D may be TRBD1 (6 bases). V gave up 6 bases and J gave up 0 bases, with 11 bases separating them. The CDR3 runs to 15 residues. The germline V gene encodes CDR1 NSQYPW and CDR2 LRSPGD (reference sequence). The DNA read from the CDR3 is TGCACCTGCAGGACCGGGACAATTTCCAACGAA. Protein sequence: CTCRTGTISNE. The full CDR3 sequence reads CTCRTGTISNERLFF.

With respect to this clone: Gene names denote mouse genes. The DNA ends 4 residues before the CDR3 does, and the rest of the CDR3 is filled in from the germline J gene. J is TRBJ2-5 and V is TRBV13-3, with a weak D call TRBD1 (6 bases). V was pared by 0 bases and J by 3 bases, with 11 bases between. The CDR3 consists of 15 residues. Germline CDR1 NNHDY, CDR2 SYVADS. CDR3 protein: CASSDASDSQDTQYF. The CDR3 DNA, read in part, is TGTGCCAGCAGTGATGCGTCGGACAGTCAAGAC.

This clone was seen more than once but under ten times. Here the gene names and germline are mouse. CDR3 bases read: TGTGCCAGCATCCAGGGATCA. Translated, it gives CASIQGS. The CDR3 in its entirety is CASIQGSEVFF. The chain links TRBV19 to TRBJ1-1, with D perhaps TRBD1 (5 bases). The CDR3 extends 4 residues past the end of the read, so its final part is completed from the germline J gene. Germline V gene sequence: CDR1 FNHDT, CDR2 SITEND (reference sequence). The CDR3 is made up of 11 amino acids.

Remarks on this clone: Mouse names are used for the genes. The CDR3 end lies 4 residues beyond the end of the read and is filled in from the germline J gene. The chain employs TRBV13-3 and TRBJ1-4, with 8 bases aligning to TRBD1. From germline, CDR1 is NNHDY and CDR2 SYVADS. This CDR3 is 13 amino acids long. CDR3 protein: CASSHRGSERLFF. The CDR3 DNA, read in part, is TGTGCCAGCAGTCACAGGGGGAGCGAA.